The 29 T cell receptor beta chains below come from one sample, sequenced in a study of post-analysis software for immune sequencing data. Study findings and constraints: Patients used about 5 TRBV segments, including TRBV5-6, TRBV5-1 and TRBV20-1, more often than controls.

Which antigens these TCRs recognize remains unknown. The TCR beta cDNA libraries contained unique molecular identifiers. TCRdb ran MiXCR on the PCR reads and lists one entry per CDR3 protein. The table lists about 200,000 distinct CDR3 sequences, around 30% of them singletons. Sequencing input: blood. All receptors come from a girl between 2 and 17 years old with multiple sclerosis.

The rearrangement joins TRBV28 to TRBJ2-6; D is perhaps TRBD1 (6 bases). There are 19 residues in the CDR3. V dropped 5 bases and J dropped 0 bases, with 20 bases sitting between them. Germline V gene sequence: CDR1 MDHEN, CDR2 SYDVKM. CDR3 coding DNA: TGTGCCAGCAGTCCCACACCCAGGGGCCCTCTCTCTGGGGCCAACGTCCTGACTTTC. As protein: CASSPTPRGPLSGANVLTF. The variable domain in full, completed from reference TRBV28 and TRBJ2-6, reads DVKVTQSSRYLVKRTGEKVFLECVQDMDHENMFWYRQDPGLGLRLIYFSYDVKMKEKGDIPEGYSVSREKKERFSLILESASTNQTSMYLCASSPTPRGPLSGANVLTFGAGSRLTVL.

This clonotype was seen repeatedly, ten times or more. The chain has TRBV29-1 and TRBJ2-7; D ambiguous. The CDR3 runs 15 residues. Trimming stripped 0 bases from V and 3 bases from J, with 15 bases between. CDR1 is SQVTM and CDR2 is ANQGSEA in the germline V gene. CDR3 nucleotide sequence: TGCAGCGTTGAAGAAGGAACCAATGCAGGCTACGAGCAGTACTTC. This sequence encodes CSVEEGTNAGYEQYF.

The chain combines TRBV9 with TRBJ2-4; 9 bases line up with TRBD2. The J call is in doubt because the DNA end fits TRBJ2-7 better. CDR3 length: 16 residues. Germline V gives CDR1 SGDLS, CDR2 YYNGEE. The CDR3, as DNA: TGTGCCAGCAGCGTAGACCCCCTAGCGGGATCCTACGAGCAGTACTTC. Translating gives CASSVDPLAGSYEQYF.

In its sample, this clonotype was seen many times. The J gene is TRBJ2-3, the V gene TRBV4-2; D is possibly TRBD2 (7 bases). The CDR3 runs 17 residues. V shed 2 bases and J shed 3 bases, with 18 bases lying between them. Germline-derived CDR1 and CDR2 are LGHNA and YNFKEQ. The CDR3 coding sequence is TGTGCCAGCAGCCAACAGGTGGGGGGGGCTTCTACAGATACGCAGTATTTT. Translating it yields CASSQQVGGASTDTQYF.

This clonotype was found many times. The CDR3, as DNA: TGTGCCAGCAGCCTCCCCCCAGGTGAGCAGTTCTTC. The encoded protein is CASSLPPGEQFF. The chain has TRBV3-1 and TRBJ2-1, with unresolved D. From germline, CDR1 is LGHDT and CDR2 YNNKEL (reference sequence). The CDR3 length is 12 residues. V shed 4 bases and J shed 9 bases, with 10 bases lying between them.

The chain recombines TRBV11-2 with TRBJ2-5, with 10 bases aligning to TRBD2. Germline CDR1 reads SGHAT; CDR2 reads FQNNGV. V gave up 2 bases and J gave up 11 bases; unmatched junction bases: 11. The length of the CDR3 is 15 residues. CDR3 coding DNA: TGTGCCAGCAGCTTAACGGGACTAGCGTACAATGAGCAGTACTTC. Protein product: CASSLTGLAYNEQYF. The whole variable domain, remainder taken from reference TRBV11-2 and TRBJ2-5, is EAGVAQSPRYKIIEKRQSVAFWCNPISGHATLYWYQQILGQGPKLLIQFQNNGVVDDSQLPKDRFSAERLKGVDSTLKIQPAKLEDSAVYLCASSLTGLAYNEQYFGPGTRLLVL.

The CDR3 loop reads CASRPLGTSGSILREQYF. The CDR3 DNA follows: TGTGCCAGCAGACCCCTTGGGACTAGCGGGAGCATCCTTCGGGAGCAGTACTTC. The chain combines TRBV28 with TRBJ2-7; 14 bases line up with TRBD2. V lost 6 bases and J lost 7; bases outside the gene matches: 17. This CDR3 is 18 amino acids long. Per germline, CDR1 MDHEN and CDR2 SYDVKM. The full variable domain, rest sourced from reference TRBV28 and TRBJ2-7, is DVKVTQSSRYLVKRTGEKVFLECVQDMDHENMFWYRQDPGLGLRLIYFSYDVKMKEKGDIPEGYSVSREKKERFSLILESASTNQTSMYLCASRPLGTSGSILREQYFGPGTRLTVT.

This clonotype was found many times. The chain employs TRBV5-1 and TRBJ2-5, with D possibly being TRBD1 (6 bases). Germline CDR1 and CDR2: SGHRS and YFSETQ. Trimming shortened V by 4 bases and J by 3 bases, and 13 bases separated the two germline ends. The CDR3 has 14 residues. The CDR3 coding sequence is TGCGCCAGCAGCCCACAGGGAATGGAAGAGACCCAGTACTTC. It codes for CASSPQGMEETQYF. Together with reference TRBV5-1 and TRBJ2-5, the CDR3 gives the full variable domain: KAGVTQTPRYLIKTRGQQVTLSCSPISGHRSVSWYQQTPGQGLQFLFEYFSETQRNKGNFPGRFSGRQFSNSRSEMNVSTLELGDSALYLCASSPQGMEETQYFGPGTRLLVL.

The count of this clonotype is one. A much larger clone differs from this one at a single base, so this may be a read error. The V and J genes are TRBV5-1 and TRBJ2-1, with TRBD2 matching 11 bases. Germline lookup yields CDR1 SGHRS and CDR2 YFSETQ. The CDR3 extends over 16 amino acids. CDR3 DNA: TGCGCCAGCAGCCCCGGAGCTAGCGGGGGGTACAGTGAGCAGTTCTTC. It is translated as CASSPGASGGYSEQFF.

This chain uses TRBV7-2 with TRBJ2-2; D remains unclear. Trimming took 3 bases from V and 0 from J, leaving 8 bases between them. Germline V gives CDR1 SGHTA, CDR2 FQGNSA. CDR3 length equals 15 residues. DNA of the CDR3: TGTGCCAGCAGCTTGGGCGGACCGAACACCGGGGAGCTGTTTTTT. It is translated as CASSLGGPNTGELFF.

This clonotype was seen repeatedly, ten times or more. The CDR3 DNA follows: TGTGCCAGCAGCTTAATGGGAGGCTATGAGCAGTTCTTC. Amino acid sequence: CASSLMGGYEQFF. The chain employs TRBV7-2 and TRBJ2-1; weak D call: TRBD2 (6 bases). Germline V lookup: CDR1 SGHTA, CDR2 FQGNSA. Trimming removed 2 bases from V and 8 bases from J, with 10 bases in between. The CDR3 runs 13 residues.

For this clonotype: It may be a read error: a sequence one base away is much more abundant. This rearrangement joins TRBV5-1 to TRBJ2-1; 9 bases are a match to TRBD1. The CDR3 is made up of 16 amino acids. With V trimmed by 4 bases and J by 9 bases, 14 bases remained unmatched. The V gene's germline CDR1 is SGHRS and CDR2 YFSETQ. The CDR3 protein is CASSVVPGQGSSEQFF. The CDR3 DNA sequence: TGCGCCAGCAGCGTGGTACCGGGACAGGGTTCCAGTGAGCAGTTCTTC.

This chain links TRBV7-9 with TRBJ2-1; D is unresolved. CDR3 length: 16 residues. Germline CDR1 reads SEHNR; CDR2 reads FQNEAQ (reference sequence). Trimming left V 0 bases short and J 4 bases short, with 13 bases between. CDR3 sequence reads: CASSLASPCRYNEQFF. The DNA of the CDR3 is TGTGCCAGCAGCTTAGCGAGTCCTTGCAGGTACAATGAGCAGTTCTTC.

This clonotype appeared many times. The CDR3 DNA sequence: TGCAGCGTTGGCGGCGGAAACTACAATGAGCAGTTCTTC. Its protein product is CSVGGGNYNEQFF. This chain joins TRBV29-1 and TRBJ2-1; D remains ambiguous. Trimming cost V 4 bases and J 3 bases, with 10 bases left between them. CDR1 is SQVTM and CDR2 is ANQGSEA in the germline V gene. The CDR3 consists of 13 residues.

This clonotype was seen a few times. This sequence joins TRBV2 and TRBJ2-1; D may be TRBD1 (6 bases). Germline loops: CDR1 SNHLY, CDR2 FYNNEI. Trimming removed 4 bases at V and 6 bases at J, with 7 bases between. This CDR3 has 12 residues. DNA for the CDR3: TGTGCCAGCAGTGGGGACACCAATGAGCAGTTCTTC. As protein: CASSGDTNEQFF. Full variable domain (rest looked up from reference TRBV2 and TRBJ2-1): EPEVTQTPSHQVTQMGQEVILRCVPISNHLYFYWYRQILGQKVEFLVSFYNNEISEKSEIFDDQFSVERPDGSNFTLKIRSTKLEDSAMYFCASSGDTNEQFFGPGTRLTVL.

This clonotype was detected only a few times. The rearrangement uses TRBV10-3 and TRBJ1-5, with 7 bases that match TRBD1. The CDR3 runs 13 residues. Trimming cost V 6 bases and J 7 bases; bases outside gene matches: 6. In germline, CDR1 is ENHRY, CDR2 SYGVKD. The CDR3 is CAIRVDRDQPQHF. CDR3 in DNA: TGTGCCATCAGGGTAGACAGGGACCAGCCCCAGCATTTT.

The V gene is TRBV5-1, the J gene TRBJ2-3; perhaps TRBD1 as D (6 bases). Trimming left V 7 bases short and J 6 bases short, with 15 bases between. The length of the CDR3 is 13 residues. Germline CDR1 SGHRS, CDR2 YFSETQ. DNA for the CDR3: TGCGCCAGCGCACAGGGCCGGTGGGATACGCAGTATTTT. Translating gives CASAQGRWDTQYF.

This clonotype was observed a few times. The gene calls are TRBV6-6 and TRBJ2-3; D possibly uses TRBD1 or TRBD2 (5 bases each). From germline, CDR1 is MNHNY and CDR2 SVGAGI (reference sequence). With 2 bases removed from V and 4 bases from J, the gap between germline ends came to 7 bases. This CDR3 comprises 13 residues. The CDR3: CASSYRDADTQYF. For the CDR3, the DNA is TGTGCCAGCAGTTACCGGGACGCAGATACGCAGTATTTT.

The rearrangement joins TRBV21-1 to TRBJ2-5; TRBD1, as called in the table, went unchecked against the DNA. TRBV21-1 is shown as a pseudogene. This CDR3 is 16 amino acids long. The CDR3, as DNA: TGTGCCAGCAGCAAAGCGCTTAGGCAGGGACAAGAGACCCAGTACTTC. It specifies CASSKALRQGQETQYF.

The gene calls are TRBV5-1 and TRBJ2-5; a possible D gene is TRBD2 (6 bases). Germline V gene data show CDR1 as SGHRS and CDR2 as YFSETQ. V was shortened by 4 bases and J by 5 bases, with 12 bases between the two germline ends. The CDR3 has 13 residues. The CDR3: CASSGTPPETQYF. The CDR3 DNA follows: TGCGCCAGCAGCGGGACTCCTCCTGAGACCCAGTACTTC.

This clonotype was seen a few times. CDR3 loop: CASSIARDSPLHF. Written as DNA, the CDR3 is TGCGCCAGCAGCATCGCCCGGGACTCACCCCTCCACTTT. V and J are TRBV5-1 and TRBJ1-6; tentatively, D is TRBD1 (5 bases). The germline V gene has CDR1 SGHRS and CDR2 YFSETQ. The V and J ends lost 4 bases and 10 bases respectively, with 12 bases between them. This CDR3 spans 13 amino acids. The whole variable domain, filled in from reference TRBV5-1 and TRBJ1-6, reads KAGVTQTPRYLIKTRGQQVTLSCSPISGHRSVSWYQQTPGQGLQFLFEYFSETQRNKGNFPGRFSGRQFSNSRSEMNVSTLELGDSALYLCASSIARDSPLHFGNGTRLTVT.

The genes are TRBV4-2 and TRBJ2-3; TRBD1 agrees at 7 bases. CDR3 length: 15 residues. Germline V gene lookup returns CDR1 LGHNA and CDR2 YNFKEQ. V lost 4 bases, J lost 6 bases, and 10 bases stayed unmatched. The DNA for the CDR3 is TGTGCCAGCAGCCCGCTGACAGGGTCGAGGGATACGCAGTATTTT. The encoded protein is CASSPLTGSRDTQYF.

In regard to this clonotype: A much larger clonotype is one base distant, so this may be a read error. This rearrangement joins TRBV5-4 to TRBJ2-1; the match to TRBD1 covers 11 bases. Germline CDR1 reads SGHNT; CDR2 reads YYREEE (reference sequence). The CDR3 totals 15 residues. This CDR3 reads CTSSGGQGDYNEQFF. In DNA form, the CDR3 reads TGTACCAGCAGCGGGGGACAGGGGGACTACAATGAGCAGTTCTTC.

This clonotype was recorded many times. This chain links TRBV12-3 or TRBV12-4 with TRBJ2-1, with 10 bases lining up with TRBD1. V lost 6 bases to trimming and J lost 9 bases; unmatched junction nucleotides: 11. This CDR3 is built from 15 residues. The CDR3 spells CASRSGTGALGEQFF. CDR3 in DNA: TGTGCCAGCAGATCCGGGACAGGGGCTTTGGGTGAGCAGTTCTTC.

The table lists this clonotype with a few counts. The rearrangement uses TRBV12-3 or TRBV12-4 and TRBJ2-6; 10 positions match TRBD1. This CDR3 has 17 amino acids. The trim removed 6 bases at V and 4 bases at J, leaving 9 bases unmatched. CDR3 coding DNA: TGTGCCAGCAGAAGGACAGGGGGAGTGCAGGGGGCCAACGTCCTGACTTTC. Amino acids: CASRRTGGVQGANVLTF.

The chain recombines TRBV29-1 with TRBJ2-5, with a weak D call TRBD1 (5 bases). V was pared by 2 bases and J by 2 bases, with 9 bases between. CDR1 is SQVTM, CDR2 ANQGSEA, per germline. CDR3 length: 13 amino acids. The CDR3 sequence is CSVESQGQETQYF. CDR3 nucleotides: TGCAGCGTTGAATCGCAGGGTCAAGAGACCCAGTACTTC.

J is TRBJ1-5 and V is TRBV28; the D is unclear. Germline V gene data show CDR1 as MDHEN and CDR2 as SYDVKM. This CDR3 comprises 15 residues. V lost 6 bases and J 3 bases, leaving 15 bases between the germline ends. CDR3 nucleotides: TGTGCCAGCAGCCCCAGTTTGGGGAACAATCAGCCCCAGCATTTT. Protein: CASSPSLGNNQPQHF.

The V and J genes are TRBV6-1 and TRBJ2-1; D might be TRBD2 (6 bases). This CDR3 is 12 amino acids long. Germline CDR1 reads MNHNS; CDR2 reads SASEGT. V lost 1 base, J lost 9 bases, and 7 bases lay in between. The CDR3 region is CASSEVSGEQFF. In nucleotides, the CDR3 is TGTGCCAGCAGTGAAGTTAGCGGTGAGCAGTTCTTC.

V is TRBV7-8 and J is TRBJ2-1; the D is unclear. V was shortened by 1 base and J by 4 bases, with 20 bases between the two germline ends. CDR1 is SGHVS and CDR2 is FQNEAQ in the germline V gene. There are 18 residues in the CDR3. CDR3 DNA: TGTGCCAGCAGCTTAGAGGGTCTAGGGTTTACGGAATACAATGAGCAGTTCTTC. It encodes CASSLEGLGFTEYNEQFF.